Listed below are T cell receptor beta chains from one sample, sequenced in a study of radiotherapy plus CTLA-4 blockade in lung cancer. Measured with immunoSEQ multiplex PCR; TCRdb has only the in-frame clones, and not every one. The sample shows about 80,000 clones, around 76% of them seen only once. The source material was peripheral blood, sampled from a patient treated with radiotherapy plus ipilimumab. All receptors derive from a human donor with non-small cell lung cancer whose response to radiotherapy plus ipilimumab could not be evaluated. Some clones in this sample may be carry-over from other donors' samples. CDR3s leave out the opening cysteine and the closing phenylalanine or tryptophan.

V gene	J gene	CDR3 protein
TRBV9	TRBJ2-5	ASSPSQGAGETQY
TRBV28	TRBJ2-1	ASSKGQANYRVGLF
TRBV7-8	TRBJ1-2	ASSWGGEGYT
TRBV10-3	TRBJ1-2	ATKVDLSGRGYT
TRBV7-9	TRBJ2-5	ASSTQGYQETQY
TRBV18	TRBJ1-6	ASSPSRTGGDSPLH
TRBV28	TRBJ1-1	ASLDSYTEAF
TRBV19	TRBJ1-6	ASTRTGVGSPLH
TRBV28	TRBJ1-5	ASSLLIQGAGQPQH
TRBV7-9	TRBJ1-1	ASSLEGDTEAF
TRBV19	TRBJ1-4	ASSIGEQGEEKLF
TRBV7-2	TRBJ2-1	ASSYLAPPNNEQF
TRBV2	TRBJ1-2	ASSPGGGYT
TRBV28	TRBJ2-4	ASSLRLAGPLLAKNIQY
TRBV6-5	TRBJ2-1	ASSTGTSGLDEQF
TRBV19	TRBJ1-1	ASNFMIGNTEAF